The 2 T cell receptor beta chains below all came from one sample that was sequenced in a study. TCRdb independently ran MiXCR on the reads; one entry per CDR3 protein. The table includes some 15,000 distinct CDR3 sequences, about 30% detected once. Source material: blood. These receptors were collected from a human donor.

About this clonotype: One base away lies a much larger clone, so this may be a sequencing read error. The chain uses TRBV20-1 and TRBJ2-1; 7 nucleotides agree with TRBD1. The junction had 12 bases not matched to a gene; V was cut back by 3 bases and J by 10 bases. The CDR3 runs 14 residues. The germline V gene has CDR1 DFQATT and CDR2 SNEGSKA (reference sequence). The CDR3 loop reads CSARATGKAYEQFF. The CDR3 nucleotides are TGCAGTGCTAGGGCGACAGGGAAAGCCTACGAGCAGTTCTTC.

This clonotype is medium-sized. The chain joins TRBV29-1 to TRBJ2-7, with TRBD2 matching over 8 bases. This CDR3 is built from 12 residues. Germline V CDR1 and CDR2: SQVTM, ANQGSEA. After removal of 4 bases from V and 9 bases from J, the junction contained 8 bases not matched to a gene. The CDR3 sequence is CSVVSSGRRQYF. The CDR3 bases are TGCAGCGTTGTTAGCAGCGGGAGAAGGCAGTACTTC.